Following are 18 T cell receptor beta chains from one sample sequenced in a study of blood T cell repertoires in COVID-19. Data came from immunoSEQ multiplex PCR; TCRdb stores just in-frame clones and leaves some out. The sample records roughly 280,000 clones, 80% to 90% being singletons. Sequenced: PBMCs or T cells enriched from blood (not recorded which). The receptors shown here come from a woman under 30 who had recovered from COVID-19.

The chain links TRBV27 to TRBJ2-7, with TRBD1 matching 9 bases. Germline V CDR1 and CDR2: MNHEY, SMNVEV (reference sequence). The junction had 4 bases not matched to a gene; V was cut back by 0 bases and J by 1 base. This CDR3 contains 16 residues. The CDR3, as DNA: TGTGCCAGCAGTTTATCCGGGACAGGGCAATCCTACGAGCAGTACTTC. The encoded protein is CASSLSGTGQSYEQYF.

This chain connects TRBV5-1 to TRBJ1-3; D is undetermined. The CDR3 runs 13 residues. Germline CDR1 reads SGHRS; CDR2 reads YFSETQ. V lost 4 bases and J lost 1, with 6 bases in between. The CDR3 DNA sequence: TGCGCCAGCAGCCAGGTATCTGGAAACACCATATATTTT. Amino acid sequence: CASSQVSGNTIYF.

The gene calls are TRBV29-1 and TRBJ2-5; 9 nucleotides match TRBD1. Per germline, CDR1 SQVTM and CDR2 ANQGSEA. V lost 4 bases to trimming and J lost 5 bases; unmatched junction nucleotides: 2. This CDR3 has 12 residues. CDR3 in amino acids: CSVVQGAETQYF. The CDR3 DNA is TGCAGCGTTGTACAGGGGGCCGAGACCCAGTACTTC.

V gene TRBV11-1 combines with J gene TRBJ2-1, with D uncertain. The CDR3 is 14 amino acids. The V end lost 8 bases, the J end lost 2 bases, and 13 bases lay between the germline ends. The germline CDR1 and CDR2 sequences are SGHAT and FQDESV (reference sequence). CDR3 in amino acids: CASSHMSPYNEQFF. CDR3 DNA: TGTGCCAGCTCGCACATGTCCCCCTACAATGAGCAGTTCTTC. Filled out from reference TRBV11-1 and TRBJ2-1, the complete variable domain reads EAEVAQSPRYKITEKSQAVAFWCDPISGHATLYWYRQILGQGPELLVQFQDESVVDDSQLPKDRFSAERLKGVDSTLKIQPAELGDSAMYLCASSHMSPYNEQFFGPGTRLTVL.

The chain is built from TRBV28 and TRBJ1-1, with 7 bases fitting TRBD1. Germline-derived CDR1 and CDR2 are MDHEN and SYDVKM. V was clipped by 5 bases and J by 1 base; unmatched bases: 7. CDR3 size: 15 residues. CDR3 DNA sequence: TGTGCCAGCAGTGATACGACAGGGCCGAACACTGAAGCTTTCTTT. Translating it yields CASSDTTGPNTEAFF.

CDR3 protein: CAIKTMRTEAFF. The CDR3 nucleotides are TGTGCCATCAAAACCATGCGCACTGAAGCTTTCTTT. This chain uses TRBV6-6 with TRBJ1-1; no reliable D call. Trimming left V 10 bases short and J 4 bases short, with 13 bases between. The germline V gene encodes CDR1 MNHNY and CDR2 SVGAGI (reference sequence). This CDR3 spans 12 amino acids.

CDR3 in DNA: TGTGCCAGTAGTTTAGCGGGGGGGAGCTCCTACAATGAGCAGTTCTTC. Residues: CASSLAGGSSYNEQFF. V and J are TRBV19 and TRBJ2-1, with TRBD2 matching over 11 bases. Germline V gene sequence: CDR1 LNHDA, CDR2 SQIVND (reference sequence). Trimming removed 5 bases from V and 0 bases from J; junction bases left unmatched: 3. The CDR3 runs 16 residues. The entire variable domain, with the rest obtained from reference TRBV19 and TRBJ2-1, is as follows: DGGITQSPKYLFRKEGQNVTLSCEQNLNHDAMYWYRQDPGQGLRLIYYSQIVNDFQKGDIAEGYSVSREKKESFPLTVTSAQKNPTAFYLCASSLAGGSSYNEQFFGPGTRLTVL.

In this sample, this clone turned up once. V is TRBV6-5 and J is TRBJ1-2; maybe TRBD1 (6 bases). CDR1 is MNHEY, CDR2 SVGAGI, per germline. The CDR3 is made up of 11 amino acids. The CDR3 coding sequence is TGTGCGGCAGGGGAATCAGGGGGCTACACCTTC. Its protein product is CAAGESGGYTF.

A note on this clone: A much larger clone differs from this one at a single base, so this may be a read error. The CDR3 here is CASSDRGLYEQYF. Here the CDR3 DNA reads TGTGCCAGCAGCGACAGGGGACTCTACGAGCAGTACTTC. This chain connects TRBV3-1 (or the pseudogene TRBV3-2) to TRBJ2-7; 8 nucleotides agree with TRBD1. With 5 bases clipped from V and 3 bases from J, the junction kept 3 bases outside the gene matches. Germline V CDR1 and CDR2: LGHDT, YNNKEL (reference sequence). This CDR3 contains 13 residues.

This chain links TRBV7-3 with TRBJ1-1; 8 bases fit TRBD1. Per the germline V gene, CDR1 is SGHTA and CDR2 is FQGTGA. J gave up 9 bases and V 5 bases, and 8 bases lay outside the gene matches. The length of the CDR3 is 13 residues. The CDR3 DNA sequence: TGTGCCAGCAGCCCGGGGACAGGCGACCAAGCTTTCTTT. It encodes CASSPGTGDQAFF.

The V and J genes are TRBV2 and TRBJ2-2; no firm D call. V was pared by 8 bases and J by 0 bases, with 13 bases between. This CDR3 is 15 amino acids long. Germline CDR1 SNHLY, CDR2 FYNNEI. The CDR3 here is CASSRQFANTGELFF. Here the CDR3 DNA reads TGTGCCAGCTCCAGGCAATTCGCGAACACCGGGGAGCTGTTTTTT. Supplemented by reference TRBV2 and TRBJ2-2, the full variable domain reads EPEVTQTPSHQVTQMGQEVILRCVPISNHLYFYWYRQILGQKVEFLVSFYNNEISEKSEIFDDQFSVERPDGSNFTLKIRSTKLEDSAMYFCASSRQFANTGELFFGEGSRLTVL.

CDR3 in amino acids: CASSISGGAPDTQYF. The CDR3 DNA reads TGTGCCAGTAGTATAAGCGGGGGGGCCCCAGATACGCAGTATTTT. The chain carries TRBV19 and TRBJ2-3; 10 bases match TRBD2. The CDR3 totals 15 residues. CDR1 and CDR2 (germline): LNHDA, SQIVND (reference sequence). J lost 4 bases, V lost 2 bases, and 3 bases had no gene match.

J is TRBJ2-3 and V is TRBV5-1, with 12 bases lining up with TRBD2. Germline V gene sequence: CDR1 SGHRS, CDR2 YFSETQ. Trimming removed 0 bases from V and 5 bases from J; junction bases left unmatched: 4. The CDR3 consists of 16 residues. The DNA of the CDR3 is TGCGCCAGCAGCTTGGAGGCTAGCGGGGGGGAAGATACGCAGTATTTT. Its protein product is CASSLEASGGEDTQYF.

The chain employs TRBV5-1 and TRBJ1-1, with D maybe TRBD1 (5 bases). The CDR3 consists of 16 residues. CDR1 and CDR2 (germline): SGHRS, YFSETQ. V dropped 0 bases and J dropped 3 bases, with 15 bases sitting between them. The CDR3 DNA is TGCGCCAGCAGCTTGGTTCGCGGAGGGGTGGACACTGAAGCTTTCTTT. It specifies CASSLVRGGVDTEAFF. Full variable domain (rest looked up from reference TRBV5-1 and TRBJ1-1): KAGVTQTPRYLIKTRGQQVTLSCSPISGHRSVSWYQQTPGQGLQFLFEYFSETQRNKGNFPGRFSGRQFSNSRSEMNVSTLELGDSALYLCASSLVRGGVDTEAFFGQGTRLTVV.

This rearrangement joins TRBV5-1 to TRBJ2-3; 11 bases align to TRBD2. V was clipped by 6 bases and J by 4 bases; unmatched bases: 10. CDR3 size: 16 residues. Per the germline V gene, CDR1 is SGHRS and CDR2 is YFSETQ. The CDR3 DNA reads as TGCGCCAGCACCCCCCGAAATAGCGGGGGGGCAGATACGCAGTATTTT. It yields the protein CASTPRNSGGADTQYF.

V is TRBV3-1 (or the pseudogene TRBV3-2) and J is TRBJ2-2; 9 positions agree with TRBD2. V lost 4 bases to trimming and J lost 7 bases; unmatched junction nucleotides: 7. The CDR3 consists of 15 residues. CDR1 is LGHDT, CDR2 YNNKEL, per germline (reference sequence). This chain's CDR3 is CASSRRTSGHGELFF. The CDR3 DNA sequence: TGTGCCAGCAGCCGACGCACTAGCGGGCACGGGGAGCTGTTTTTT.

The rearrangement joins TRBV7-2 to TRBJ1-2, with TRBD1 identical over 11 bases. V dropped 5 bases and J dropped 4; count of bases not matched to a gene: 3. Germline assignment: CDR1 SGHTA and CDR2 FQGNSA. The CDR3 spans 14 residues. In DNA form, the CDR3 reads TGTGCCAGCAGCAGGGACAGGGGGACCTATGGCTACACCTTC. It codes for CASSRDRGTYGYTF.

The V call is TRBV28, the J call TRBJ2-1, with 7 bases lining up with TRBD2. The germline V gene has CDR1 MDHEN and CDR2 SYDVKM. The V and J ends lost 0 bases and 8 bases, in that order; junction bases with no gene match: 13. The CDR3 covers 17 residues. CDR3 in DNA: TGTGCCAGCAGTTTATGCCTAGCGGACCCTAAAGGGGATGAGCAGTTCTTC. It specifies CASSLCLADPKGDEQFF.